This T cell receptor beta chain is drawn from a study of T cell repertoires in cytomegalovirus infection. Study information: Both a matching HLA type and CMV infection were indicated by public TCR beta signatures. Whole-study results and caveats: The cumulative frequency of public TCR beta families identified carriers of CMV plus the relevant HLA. HLA-C-restricted, CMV-specific TCR beta clonotypes were dominant ex vivo.

MiXCR, run by TCRdb on the reads, gives a single entry per CDR3 protein. The table has roughly 76,000 distinct CDR3 sequences, 3.5% to 4.5% seen once. This clonotype appeared many times. Its specificity is not known. The CDR3 is 13 amino acids. Per the germline V gene, CDR1 is LGHNA and CDR2 is YNFKEQ. Deletions cut 0 bases from V and 5 bases from J, with 5 bases between. The sequence was obtained from a human donor in good health (CMV status not recorded). Some clones in this sample may be carry-over from other donors' samples. The sample was PBMCs. This sequence joins TRBV4-2 and TRBJ2-1; the D is unclear. CDR3 in amino acids: CASSQEPNNEQFF. Here the CDR3 DNA reads TGTGCCAGCAGCCAAGAACCAAACAATGAGCAGTTCTTC.